This TCR beta chain was recorded in a study of CD8+CD57+ T cells in acquired aplastic anemia. Overall study context: Sorted CD4+ and CD8+ cells yielded DNA averaging around 3.2 ug.

As to this clonotype: Its cognate antigen is unknown.

Profiles of TCR beta VDJ and CDR3 were generated from a genomic DNA template. TCRdb processed the reads anew with MiXCR; each CDR3 protein has one entry. The profile shows around 500,000 distinct CDR3 sequences, around 33% of them singletons. The V end lost 3 bases, the J end lost 4 bases, and 16 bases lay between the germline ends. CDR1 is SGHNT and CDR2 is YENEEA in the germline V gene. CDR3 length equals 15 residues. Study-wide points: Patients and controls had in common 25 to 30 CD8+ CDR3 sequences.

Selection for sequencing was limited to patients who had shown CD8+CD57+ cell expansion by flow cytometry. Patients had not yet gotten any therapy when their blood was taken for sampling. The chain is built from TRBV11-3 and TRBJ2-7, with a tentative D call TRBD1 (5 bases). This clonotype was obtained from a human donor with aplastic anemia. The sequencing sample was made of sorted CD4+, CD8+, or CD8+CD57+ T cells (not recorded which) from PBMCs. CDR3 sequence (DNA): TGTGCCAGCAGCTTGTCAGGCGGACATGAATACGAGCAGTACTTC. Residues: CASSLSGGHEYEQYF.